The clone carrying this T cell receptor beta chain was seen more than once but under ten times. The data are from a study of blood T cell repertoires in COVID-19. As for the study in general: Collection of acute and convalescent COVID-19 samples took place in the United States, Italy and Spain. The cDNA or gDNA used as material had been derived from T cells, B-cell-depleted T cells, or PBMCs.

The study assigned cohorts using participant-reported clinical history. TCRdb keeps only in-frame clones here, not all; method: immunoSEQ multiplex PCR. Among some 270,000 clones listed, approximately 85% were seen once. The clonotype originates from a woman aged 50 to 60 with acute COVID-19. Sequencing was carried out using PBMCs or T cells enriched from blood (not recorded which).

The CDR3 coding sequence is TGTGCCAGCAGCCAATTTACTCGGGGTCAAAAACTGTTTTTT. Its protein is CASSQFTRGQKLFF. The rearrangement uses TRBV3-1 (or the pseudogene TRBV3-2) and TRBJ1-4; D is uncertain. The CDR3 has 14 residues. Trimming shortened V by 2 bases and J by 9 bases, and 13 bases separated the two germline ends. CDR1 is LGHDT, CDR2 YNNKEL, per germline (reference sequence).